These 26 T cell receptor beta chains came from one sample sequenced in a study of CD8 T cells in Susac syndrome (dated by TCRdb to 2018 to 2020). Libraries were constructed by the immunoSEQ multiplex PCR assay. RNA was extracted with the RNeasy kit and about 0.5 to 1 ug was reverse transcribed using random hexamers. TCRdb cleaned the public reads at Q25 with fastp, built clones with MiXCR and kept in-frame beta chains. One record per CDR3 amino acid sequence lists the most common genes and DNA. For this sample there are about 150,000 distinct CDR3 sequences; just under 97% appear just once. The ten largest clones add up to about 0.15% of the sample. Sample: CD8+ T cells from PBMCs. These receptors were taken from a human donor with multiple sclerosis.

The CDR3 protein is CASSQDGTHGYTF. DNA of the CDR3: TGTGCCAGCAGCCAAGATGGTACCCATGGCTACACCTTC. V gene TRBV3-1 combines with J gene TRBJ1-2; D is uncertain. The CDR3 extends over 13 amino acids. V was shortened by 0 bases and J by 6 bases, with 8 bases between the two germline ends. Per the germline V gene, CDR1 is LGHDT and CDR2 is YNNKEL (reference sequence).

This chain uses TRBV12-3 or TRBV12-4 with TRBJ2-6, with TRBD1 as a possible D gene (6 bases). The CDR3 has 17 residues. V gave up 5 bases and J gave up 0 bases, with 14 bases separating them. CDR3 loop: CASSPRGIISGANVLTF. The CDR3 region has the DNA TGTGCCAGCAGTCCCAGGGGAATAATCTCTGGGGCCAACGTCCTGACTTTC.

This chain's CDR3 is CASTRGPSRGGELFF. In nucleotides, the CDR3 is TGTGCCAGCACCCGGGGCCCTTCTCGTGGCGGGGAGCTGTTTTTT. The J gene is TRBJ2-2, the V gene TRBV2; D may match TRBD1 or TRBD2 (5 bases each). Deletions cut 7 bases from V and 7 bases from J, with 19 bases between. Germline CDR1 and CDR2: SNHLY and FYNNEI. The CDR3 loop spans 15 amino acids. Together with reference TRBV2 and TRBJ2-2, the CDR3 gives the full variable domain: EPEVTQTPSHQVTQMGQEVILRCVPISNHLYFYWYRQILGQKVEFLVSFYNNEISEKSEIFDDQFSVERPDGSNFTLKIRSTKLEDSAMYFCASTRGPSRGGELFFGEGSRLTVL.

DNA of the CDR3: TGTGCCTCAGGGGATGAAAAACTGTTTTTT. Protein sequence: CASGDEKLFF. The chain combines TRBV6-5 with TRBJ1-4, with D perhaps TRBD1 (6 bases). CDR1 MNHEY and CDR2 SVGAGI come from the germline V gene. The V end lost 11 bases, the J end lost 6 bases, and 7 bases lay between the germline ends. The CDR3 is made up of 10 amino acids.

This clonotype was found once. The J gene is TRBJ2-3, the V gene TRBV13; D remains unclear. CDR3 length equals 13 residues. CDR1 PRHDT and CDR2 FYEKMQ come from the germline V gene (reference sequence). V lost 4 bases and J lost 6, with 11 bases in between. CDR3 nucleotide sequence: TGTGCCAGCAGCTCCCCCGGGTCCGATACGCAGTATTTT. It specifies CASSSPGSDTQYF. The whole variable domain, filled in from reference TRBV13 and TRBJ2-3, reads AAGVIQSPRHLIKEKRETATLKCYPIPRHDTVYWYQQGPGQDPQFLISFYEKMQSDKGSIPDRFSAQQFSDYHSELNMSSLELGDSALYFCASSSPGSDTQYFGPGTRLTVL.

The rearrangement uses TRBV30 and TRBJ2-3; no reliable D call. V dropped 2 bases and J dropped 0 bases, with 6 bases sitting between them. CDR3 size: 13 residues. CDR1 and CDR2 (germline): GTSNPN, SVGIG (reference sequence). The DNA for the CDR3 is TGTGCCTGGAGTAGGGTAAGCACAGATACGCAGTATTTT. Its protein product is CAWSRVSTDTQYF.

The gene calls are TRBV20-1 and TRBJ2-1, with 9 nucleotides matching TRBD2. The CDR3 extends over 16 amino acids. From germline, CDR1 is DFQATT and CDR2 SNEGSKA (reference sequence). Trimming removed 0 bases from V and 3 bases from J; junction bases left unmatched: 6. The chain's CDR3 is CSARERGLARYNEQFF. In nucleotides, the CDR3 is TGCAGTGCTAGAGAGAGGGGACTAGCACGCTACAATGAGCAGTTCTTC.

V and J are TRBV15 and TRBJ2-4, with D uncertain. This CDR3 spans 14 amino acids. V was trimmed by 4 bases and J by 5 bases, leaving 12 bases between them. CDR1 is LNHNV and CDR2 is YYDKDF in the germline V gene (reference sequence). The CDR3 is CATSTWVRQNIQYF. CDR3 in DNA: TGTGCCACCAGCACTTGGGTTAGACAAAACATTCAGTACTTC.

The chain couples TRBV24-1 to TRBJ2-1, with a weak D call TRBD1 (6 bases). Germline V CDR1 and CDR2: KGHDR, SFDVKD. V was cut by 3 bases and J by 10 bases, with 12 bases left in between. The CDR3 is made up of 13 amino acids. CDR3 bases: TGTGCCACCAGTGATATCGACCAGGGGGAGCAGTTCTTC. It is translated as CATSDIDQGEQFF.

The chain links TRBV25-1 to TRBJ1-4; a possible D gene is TRBD1 (5 bases). Trimming removed 3 bases from V and 2 bases from J, with 10 bases in between. Germline-derived CDR1 and CDR2 are MGHDK and SYGVNS. The CDR3 has 15 residues. The CDR3 region has the DNA TGTGCCAGCAGTGACCCGGGGACCACTAATGAAAAACTGTTTTTT. Translated: CASSDPGTTNEKLFF.

The chain employs TRBV29-1 and TRBJ2-1, with TRBD2 identical over 7 bases. Trimming took 0 bases from V and 5 from J; bases not matched to a gene: 4. The CDR3 is made up of 14 amino acids. Germline V gene sequence: CDR1 SQVTM, CDR2 ANQGSEA. CDR3 loop: CSVEDFAGDNEQFF. The CDR3 DNA sequence: TGCAGCGTTGAAGACTTTGCGGGGGACAATGAGCAGTTCTTC.

The chain is built from TRBV13 and TRBJ2-7, with 10 bases fitting TRBD2. This CDR3 is 15 amino acids long. Germline CDR1 PRHDT, CDR2 FYEKMQ (reference sequence). V lost 3 bases and J lost 1; bases outside the gene matches: 3. The CDR3 nucleotides are TGTGCCAGCAGCTTTAGCGGGGGGACGTCCTACGAGCAGTACTTC. It specifies CASSFSGGTSYEQYF.

The V gene is TRBV20-1, the J gene TRBJ1-1; D unresolved. Germline lookup yields CDR1 DFQATT and CDR2 SNEGSKA (reference sequence). The CDR3 has 11 amino acids. Between the trimmed V and J ends, which lost 8 bases and 11 bases, there was a span of 18 bases. CDR3 DNA: TGCAGTCTCCCCTTGGGGATGGTGGCTTTCTTT. As protein: CSLPLGMVAFF.

V and J are TRBV9 and TRBJ2-4; D gene uncertain. The CDR3 spans 15 residues. Germline assignment: CDR1 SGDLS and CDR2 YYNGEE. Trimming removed 3 bases at V and 0 bases at J, with 10 bases between. The CDR3 loop reads CASSESGLAKNIQYF. Here the CDR3 DNA reads TGTGCCAGCAGCGAGTCCGGGTTAGCCAAAAACATTCAGTACTTC. The variable domain in full, completed from reference TRBV9 and TRBJ2-4, reads DSGVTQTPKHLITATGQRVTLRCSPRSGDLSVYWYQQSLDQGLQFLIQYYNGEERAKGNILERFSAQQFPDLHSELNLSSLELGDSALYFCASSESGLAKNIQYFGAGTRLSVL.

V gene TRBV4-2 combines with J gene TRBJ1-5, with D uncertain. Germline loops: CDR1 LGHNA, CDR2 YNFKEQ. This CDR3 contains 16 residues. Trimming cost V 4 bases and J 2 bases, with 15 bases left between them. CDR3 amino acids: CASSPWTVSGNQPQHF. CDR3 in DNA: TGTGCCAGCAGCCCCTGGACGGTCTCGGGCAATCAGCCCCAGCATTTT.

The chain has TRBV18 and TRBJ2-7; D possibly corresponds to TRBD2 (5 bases). CDR1 and CDR2 (germline): KGHSH, LQKENI. The CDR3 is 15 residues long. V lost 6 bases to trimming and J lost 1 base, with 16 bases between them. In DNA, the CDR3 is TGTGCCAGCTCCAATCACGACCCGGGGTCCTACGAGCAGTACGTC. It codes for CASSNHDPGSYEQYV.

The V gene is TRBV12-5, the J gene TRBJ1-2; D ambiguous. Germline V CDR1 and CDR2: LGHNT, FRNRAP. V lost 0 bases and J 8 bases, leaving 7 bases between the germline ends. The CDR3 has 12 residues. CDR3 nucleotides: TGTGCTAGTGGTTTGGTACGGGAGGGCTACACCTTC. Its protein product is CASGLVREGYTF.

The chain has TRBV13 and TRBJ2-5, with 7 bases identical to TRBD1. Germline loops: CDR1 PRHDT, CDR2 FYEKMQ (reference sequence). J lost 9 bases, V lost 5 bases, and 9 bases had no gene match. The length of the CDR3 is 13 residues. CDR3 amino acids: CASSPRDSWAQYF. CDR3 nucleotide sequence: TGTGCCAGCAGCCCCAGGGACAGTTGGGCCCAGTACTTC.

The chain employs TRBV19 and TRBJ2-1; D remains unclear. The CDR3 totals 11 residues. The germline V gene has CDR1 LNHDA and CDR2 SQIVND (reference sequence). The germline V and J ends were trimmed by 2 bases and 10 bases, with 6 bases remaining between them. Written as DNA, the CDR3 is TGTGCCAGTAGTATACTTGGCGAGCAGTTCTTC. Translating gives CASSILGEQFF.

This chain joins TRBV3-1 and TRBJ2-1; D possibly corresponds to TRBD2 (6 bases). CDR3 length equals 14 residues. The V gene lost 8 bases and the J gene lost 2 bases, with 13 bases spanning the gap. The germline V gene encodes CDR1 LGHDT and CDR2 YNNKEL (reference sequence). The CDR3 loop is CASARGRTYNEQFF. CDR3 DNA: TGTGCCAGCGCCCGGGGGAGGACCTACAATGAGCAGTTCTTC.

The V and J genes are TRBV2 and TRBJ2-7; D remains unclear. CDR1 and CDR2 (germline): SNHLY, FYNNEI. V gave up 4 bases and J gave up 0 bases, with 7 bases separating them. There are 13 residues in the CDR3. The CDR3 DNA sequence: TGTGCCAGCAGTGTGGGGTTCTCCTACGAGCAGTACGTC. It specifies CASSVGFSYEQYV.

The J gene is TRBJ2-1, the V gene TRBV11-2; D is perhaps TRBD1 or TRBD2 (5 bases each). In germline, CDR1 is SGHAT, CDR2 FQNNGV. The CDR3 is 14 residues long. Deletions cut 5 bases from V and 7 bases from J, with 15 bases between. The CDR3 DNA reads TGTGCCAGCAGCCTGTCCCGGGGCTGGAATGAGCAGTTCTTC. Its translation is CASSLSRGWNEQFF.

V usage is TRBV3-1 and J usage is TRBJ2-1; TRBD2 aligns across 8 bases. The CDR3 runs to 14 residues. Germline V gives CDR1 LGHDT, CDR2 YNNKEL (reference sequence). V was clipped by 4 bases and J by 10 bases; unmatched bases: 9. CDR3 protein: CASSPGGGIKEQFF. The DNA of the CDR3 is TGTGCCAGCAGCCCCGGGGGGGGTATAAAGGAGCAGTTCTTC.

The gene calls are TRBV6-5 and TRBJ1-2; D unresolved. The CDR3 has 15 amino acids. CDR1 and CDR2 (germline): MNHEY, SVGAGI. V was shortened by 5 bases and J by 4 bases, with 17 bases between the two germline ends. This CDR3 reads CASSAQLAEIYGYTF. CDR3 nucleotides: TGTGCCAGCAGTGCTCAACTTGCAGAAATCTATGGCTACACCTTC.

Only one count was recorded for this clonotype. The chain joins TRBV7-9 to TRBJ2-5; D is unresolved. Germline V gene sequence: CDR1 SEHNR, CDR2 FQNEAQ (reference sequence). Trimming took 5 bases from V and 4 from J, leaving 17 bases between them. This CDR3 spans 15 amino acids. This CDR3 reads CASSHVRRLIETQYF. The CDR3 region has the DNA TGTGCCAGCAGCCATGTCAGGCGCTTGATAGAGACCCAGTACTTC.

CDR3 coding DNA: TGTGCCAGCAGTTTAGGGGGCAGACACTACGAGCAGTACTTC. Its protein is CASSLGGRHYEQYF. The chain couples TRBV27 to TRBJ2-7, with a tentative D call TRBD1 (6 bases). Between the trimmed V and J ends, which lost 2 bases and 3 bases, there was a span of 11 bases. CDR1 MNHEY and CDR2 SMNVEV come from the germline V gene (reference sequence). The CDR3 is made up of 14 amino acids.